The rows below give T cell receptor beta chains drawn from one sample of a study of immune reconstitution after stem cell transplant in scleroderma. Using its own MiXCR run on the RT-PCR reads, TCRdb lists one record per CDR3 protein. The profile shows some 2,000 distinct CDR3 sequences, roughly 14% of them singletons. Collection took place before or after autologous hematopoietic stem cell transplantation (not recorded which). These receptors were collected from a female donor with systemic sclerosis. Both conserved end residues are part of each CDR3. A D gene is named only where the DNA matches it firmly.

15 | TRBJ1-2 | TRBD1 | TRBV15 | CATSRDETGNYGYTF
13 | TRBJ2-5 | TRBD1 | TRBV20-1 | CSATRQGRETQYF
15 | TRBJ2-6 | - | TRBV12-3/TRBV12-4 | CASSYGPSGANVLTF
15 | TRBJ2-1 | - | TRBV20-1 | CSARGTEGFQDEQFF
16 | TRBJ1-1 | - | TRBV20-1 | CSARTPPALMNTEAFF
13 | TRBJ2-7 | TRBD1 | TRBV10-2 | CASLGQGFYEQYF
19 | TRBJ1-6 | - | TRBV7-6 | CASSLAAAGTSSYNSPLHF
20 | TRBJ2-3 | TRBD2 | TRBV20-1 | CSASSYFPGLAGGRQDTQYF
15 | TRBJ1-6 | - | TRBV5-1 | CASSWMAVGHSPLHF
16 | TRBJ1-1 | - | TRBV9 | CASSVLPGVLNTEAFF
13 | TRBJ2-5 | - | TRBV20-1 | CSAKVAGIETQYF
13 | TRBJ2-7 | TRBD2 | TRBV20-1 | CSARSLAAYEQYF
12 | TRBJ2-1 | - | TRBV5-1 | CASSVPQGEQFF
15 | TRBJ1-2 | - | TRBV13 | CASSSGRGRGYGYTF
15 | TRBJ1-6 | TRBD1 | TRBV3-1 | CASSQGQGIGSPLHF
12 | TRBJ2-7 | - | TRBV7-2 | CASSLTGYEQYF
19 | TRBJ2-5 | - | TRBV7-5 | CISVPEAFGRPKYQETQYF
17 | TRBJ1-1 | - | TRBV20-1 | CSAIPTQVRAANTEAFF
16 | TRBJ1-1 | - | TRBV27 | CASSLVLPGVYTEAFF
15 | TRBJ2-2 | TRBD2 | TRBV28 | CASQSSGTNTGELFF
17 | TRBJ1-5 | - | TRBV7-9 | CASNLGGEADSNQPQHF
12 | TRBJ1-1 | TRBD1 | TRBV11-2 | CASSLAQGGAFF
15 | TRBJ2-3 | - | TRBV20-1 | CSAKGMAGAGDTQYF
15 | TRBJ1-3 | TRBD1 | TRBV7-8 | CASSQADRAGNTIYF
15 | TRBJ1-4 | - | TRBV5-1 | CASSSWDRRDEKLFF
15 | TRBJ1-1 | - | TRBV28 | CASSIGSGFRTEAFF
14 | TRBJ2-2 | - | TRBV27 | CASSPGGPRGELFF
16 | TRBJ1-1 | TRBD1 | TRBV19 | CASSSSRTGANTEAFF
12 | TRBJ2-1 | - | TRBV5-5 | CASRGRGGEQFF
14 | TRBJ2-7 | TRBD1 | TRBV5-1 | CASSLGWTGDEQYF
17 | TRBJ2-2 | TRBD1 | TRBV5-1 | CASSPGQPGRNTGELFF
16 | TRBJ1-1 | TRBD1 | TRBV2 | CASSEGATGLYTEAFF
15 | TRBJ2-7 | - | TRBV7-2 | CASSLMGKDSYEQYF
12 | TRBJ1-2 | - | TRBV12-3/TRBV12-4 | CASSSSGQGYTF
14 | TRBJ2-5 | TRBD2 | TRBV20-1 | CSAKSGGAVETQYF
15 | TRBJ1-6 | - | TRBV10-3 | CAISLRSGEGSPLHF
15 | TRBJ2-2 | - | TRBV5-1 | CASSLVSGNTGELFF
12 | TRBJ2-3 | - | TRBV20-1 | CSAPPMTDTQYF
14 | TRBJ2-7 | TRBD1 | TRBV29-1 | CSVVLANRGYEQYF
13 | TRBJ1-1 | - | TRBV7-2 | CASSSDSNTEAFF
15 | TRBJ1-1 | - | TRBV20-1 | CSARGREQLNTEAFF
13 | TRBJ2-1 | - | TRBV5-1 | CASRTNANNEQFF
12 | TRBJ1-1 | - | TRBV6-5 | CASSYGGTEAFF
14 | TRBJ1-2 | TRBD1 | TRBV6-6 | CASLGTGLGYGYTF
16 | TRBJ1-4 | - | TRBV4-3 | CASSQDQRGVNEKLFF
17 | TRBJ2-5 | TRBD2 | TRBV12-3/TRBV12-4 | CASSIPLAGGPDETQYF
13 | TRBJ2-2 | - | TRBV7-7 | CAIGVSATGELFF
13 | TRBJ1-1 | - | TRBV25-1 | CASTLQENTEAFF
11 | TRBJ1-1 | - | TRBV2 | CASSGTAEAFF
17 | TRBJ2-2 | TRBD2 | TRBV20-1 | CSARGRAGGTRTGELFF
16 | TRBJ1-1 | TRBD1 | TRBV7-6 | CASSPPTTGRHTEAFF
15 | TRBJ1-5 | - | TRBV18 | CASSPDRGGNQPQHF
12 | TRBJ2-4 | - | TRBV20-1 | CSAREATYIQYF
16 | TRBJ2-1 | TRBD2 | TRBV4-1 | CASSQGSGGVYNEQFF
12 | TRBJ2-7 | TRBD2 | TRBV20-1 | CSARGGGDEQYF
15 | TRBJ2-1 | TRBD1 | TRBV27 | CASSLGTGIFGEQFF
14 | TRBJ1-1 | - | TRBV4-3 | CASSQGQGYTEAFF
13 | TRBJ2-2 | TRBD1 | TRBV20-1 | CSAGYRGSGELFF